The 29 T cell receptor beta chains in this list originate from one sample, sequenced in a study of beta chain features in type 1 diabetes. Expressed TCRB transcripts were sequenced because the entire RNA isolate underwent reverse transcription. Method: immunoSEQ multiplex PCR; TCRdb's copy keeps in-frame clones and lacks some. The data hold roughly 230,000 clones, with over 7.5% observed a single time. Sequenced sample: naive CD4+ T cells from blood. The receptors were gathered from a woman between 18 and 29 years old in good health.

Only a few counts were recorded for this clone. This chain links TRBV27 with TRBJ1-5; D perhaps matches TRBD1 (6 bases). Germline CDR1 reads MNHEY; CDR2 reads SMNVEV (reference sequence). There are 15 residues in the CDR3. Trimming left V 4 bases short and J 3 bases short, with 13 bases between. The CDR3 DNA reads as TGTGCCAGCAGTTCCTCAGGACAGCCCAATCAGCCCCAGCATTTT. Its translation is CASSSSGQPNQPQHF.

This clone was seen only a few times. The chain links TRBV7-6 to TRBJ1-1, with D perhaps matching TRBD1 (5 bases). Trimming removed 5 bases at V and 5 bases at J, with 9 bases between. The CDR3 is 12 amino acids. Germline lookup yields CDR1 SGHVS and CDR2 FNYEAQ. The CDR3 sequence is CASSPPGTEAFF. The CDR3 nucleotides read TGTGCCAGCAGCCCACCAGGGACTGAAGCTTTCTTT.

The chain couples TRBV7-2 to TRBJ2-3; D possibly corresponds to TRBD2 (5 bases). V was shortened by 0 bases and J by 4 bases, with 17 bases between the two germline ends. Germline CDR1 and CDR2: SGHTA and FQGNSA. There are 17 residues in the CDR3. CDR3 sequence reads: CASSLARAQTLADTQYF. In nucleotides, the CDR3 is TGTGCCAGCAGCTTAGCGCGGGCCCAGACACTCGCAGATACGCAGTATTTT.

CDR3 region: CASSPGLGADTQYF. Written as DNA, the CDR3 is TGCGCCAGCAGCCCCGGACTAGGGGCAGATACGCAGTATTTT. This chain joins TRBV5-1 and TRBJ2-3; 7 bases align to TRBD2. The ends lost 4 bases at V and 4 bases at J; junction bases unmatched: 6. Looked up from germline, CDR1 is SGHRS and CDR2 is YFSETQ. The CDR3 is made up of 14 amino acids.

CDR3 in DNA: TGTGCCAGCAGCCAAGGTGTTGGAGGGTTCACAGATACGCAGTATTTT. Translating it yields CASSQGVGGFTDTQYF. J is TRBJ2-3 and V is TRBV9, with a tentative D call TRBD2 (6 bases). Germline CDR1 and CDR2: SGDLS and YYNGEE. Trimming took off 4 bases at V and 2 bases at J, with 17 bases between the two ends. This CDR3 comprises 16 residues.

The chain carries TRBV14 and TRBJ2-1; 7 bases are shared with TRBD2. Looked up from germline, CDR1 is SGHDN and CDR2 is FVKESK. The CDR3 is 19 amino acids. V was pared by 4 bases and J by 0 bases, with 15 bases of the junction left unmatched. This chain's CDR3 is CASSPRGLAARSSYNEQFF. In DNA, the CDR3 is TGTGCCAGCAGCCCCCGGGGCCTAGCGGCAAGGAGCTCCTACAATGAGCAGTTCTTC.

This clone was counted only a few times. The rearrangement joins TRBV6-5 to TRBJ2-3; 7 bases match TRBD1. The germline gives CDR1 MNHEY, CDR2 SVGAGI. The V and J ends lost 0 bases and 6 bases, in that order; junction bases with no gene match: 9. This CDR3 region has 16 residues. In DNA, the CDR3 is TGTGCCAGCAGTTACTCCTGGACAGGATTCGATGATACGCAGTATTTT. This translates into CASSYSWTGFDDTQYF.

V gene TRBV27 combines with J gene TRBJ1-1; D is unclear. Germline V CDR1 and CDR2: MNHEY, SMNVEV (reference sequence). Trimming stripped 10 bases from V and 7 bases from J, with 4 bases between. CDR3 size: 8 residues. CDR3: CATREAFF. CDR3 nucleotide sequence: TGTGCCACCCGTGAAGCTTTCTTT.

This clone was recorded a few times. Written as DNA, the CDR3 is TGTGCCAGCAGTGCATACGGGACTAGGCACTACAATGAGCAGTTCTTC. Its protein is CASSAYGTRHYNEQFF. This chain connects TRBV2 to TRBJ2-1; TRBD2 matches 8 bases. CDR3 length: 16 amino acids. The ends lost 4 bases at V and 3 bases at J; junction bases unmatched: 8. CDR1 SNHLY and CDR2 FYNNEI come from the germline V gene.

The chain uses TRBV7-9 and TRBJ2-5, with D tentatively TRBD1 (6 bases). Trimming left V 5 bases short and J 5 bases short, with 6 bases between. The germline gives CDR1 SEHNR, CDR2 FQNEAQ (reference sequence). There are 11 residues in the CDR3. The CDR3 loop is CASSQGETQYF. CDR3 coding DNA: TGTGCCAGCAGCCAGGGGGAGACCCAGTACTTC.

This clone has just a few counts. V gene TRBV5-1 combines with J gene TRBJ2-1; D call uncertain. Trimming left V 0 bases short and J 0 bases short, with 7 bases between. Germline V lookup: CDR1 SGHRS, CDR2 YFSETQ. This CDR3 is 15 amino acids long. This chain's CDR3 is CASSLGWSSYNEQFF. The CDR3 coding sequence is TGCGCCAGCAGCTTGGGATGGAGCTCCTACAATGAGCAGTTCTTC. Combining the CDR3 with reference TRBV5-1 and TRBJ2-1 gives the whole variable domain KAGVTQTPRYLIKTRGQQVTLSCSPISGHRSVSWYQQTPGQGLQFLFEYFSETQRNKGNFPGRFSGRQFSNSRSEMNVSTLELGDSALYLCASSLGWSSYNEQFFGPGTRLTVL.

In this sample, this clone turned up a few times. This rearrangement joins TRBV2 to TRBJ1-2; TRBD1 is a possible D gene (5 bases). This CDR3 has 11 amino acids. The V end was cut by 8 bases, the J end by 6 bases, with 10 bases between. Germline V gene data show CDR1 as SNHLY and CDR2 as FYNNEI. CDR3 DNA: TGTGCCAGCCGGACGGGGGATGGCTACACCTTC. This sequence encodes CASRTGDGYTF.

As regards this clone: Given the absence of the conserved phenylalanine or tryptophan at the CDR3 end, a read error is likely. This chain joins TRBV30 and TRBJ2-7; D possibly corresponds to TRBD2 (6 bases). Germline CDR1 reads GTSNPN; CDR2 reads SVGIG (reference sequence). Trimming took 4 bases from V and 0 from J, leaving 13 bases between them. The CDR3 is 14 amino acids. CDR3 loop: CAWTGDSRSYEQYL. DNA for the CDR3: TGTGCCTGGACTGGGGACTCCCGCTCCTACGAGCAGTACCTC.

This clone has just a few counts. The chain joins TRBV5-1 to TRBJ2-2; D is possibly TRBD2 (5 bases). The CDR3 totals 17 residues. Per the germline V gene, CDR1 is SGHRS and CDR2 is YFSETQ. V lost 0 bases, J lost 0 bases, and 12 bases lay in between. The CDR3 loop is CASSLGTGFANTGELFF. The CDR3 nucleotides are TGCGCCAGCAGCTTGGGGACTGGGTTCGCGAACACCGGGGAGCTGTTTTTT.

Only one count was recorded for this clone. The chain carries TRBV27 and TRBJ1-2; no definite D call. The germline CDR1 and CDR2 sequences are MNHEY and SMNVEV (reference sequence). This CDR3 is 15 amino acids long. The V end lost 2 bases, the J end lost 2 bases, and 12 bases lay between the germline ends. The chain's CDR3 is CASSLGFGQNYGYTF. CDR3 nucleotides: TGTGCCAGCAGTTTAGGTTTTGGGCAGAACTATGGCTACACCTTC.

The J gene is TRBJ1-2, the V gene TRBV2; 8 bases agree with TRBD1. This CDR3 has 14 amino acids. V lost 3 bases and J lost 4; bases outside the gene matches: 4. Germline-derived CDR1 and CDR2 are SNHLY and FYNNEI. The CDR3 is CASSEMGQVYGYTF. CDR3 in DNA: TGTGCCAGCAGTGAGATGGGACAGGTCTATGGCTACACCTTC. Complete variable domain (other parts from reference TRBV2 and TRBJ1-2): EPEVTQTPSHQVTQMGQEVILRCVPISNHLYFYWYRQILGQKVEFLVSFYNNEISEKSEIFDDQFSVERPDGSNFTLKIRSTKLEDSAMYFCASSEMGQVYGYTFGSGTRLTVV.

CDR3: CASSLVTRVSETQYF. CDR3 nucleotide sequence: TGTGCCAGCAGCTTGGTTACACGGGTTTCGGAGACCCAGTACTTC. This chain joins TRBV5-4 and TRBJ2-5, with D uncertain. V gave up 0 bases and J gave up 5 bases, with 14 bases separating them. The CDR3 runs 15 residues. Looked up from germline, CDR1 is SGHNT and CDR2 is YYREEE (reference sequence).

V is TRBV6-5 and J is TRBJ1-1; D possibly corresponds to TRBD1 (6 bases). There are 15 residues in the CDR3. CDR1 and CDR2 from the germline V gene are MNHEY and SVGAGI. The V end lost 6 bases, the J end lost 1 base, and 15 bases lay between the germline ends. The CDR3 nucleotides read TGTGCCAGCAGGTCCAGCGGGACACCGAACACTGAAGCTTTCTTT. The encoded protein is CASRSSGTPNTEAFF.

This clone was observed a few times. The chain employs TRBV18 and TRBJ1-1; D possibly corresponds to TRBD1 (6 bases). From germline, CDR1 is KGHSH and CDR2 LQKENI. There are 17 residues in the CDR3. V was shortened by 6 bases and J by 0 bases, with 20 bases between the two germline ends. The DNA of the CDR3 is TGTGCCAGCTCGATCAAAGCCAGGACAGACATGAACACTGAAGCTTTCTTT. Its translation is CASSIKARTDMNTEAFF.

This chain links TRBV5-5 with TRBJ2-5, with a possible D match to TRBD1 (6 bases). The CDR3 loop spans 14 amino acids. The V gene's germline CDR1 is SGHKS and CDR2 YYEKEE (reference sequence). Deletions cut 4 bases from V and 1 base from J, with 11 bases between. The CDR3 DNA reads TGTGCCAGCAGCCACAGGGCTGGCCAAGAGACCCAGTACTTC. Its translation: CASSHRAGQETQYF. Variable domain in full (rest from reference TRBV5-5 and TRBJ2-5): DAGVTQSPTHLIKTRGQQVTLRCSPISGHKSVSWYQQVLGQGPQFIFQYYEKEERGRGNFPDRFSARQFPNYSSELNVNALLLGDSALYLCASSHRAGQETQYFGPGTRLLVL.

The J gene is TRBJ2-1, the V gene TRBV19; TRBD2 aligns across 10 bases. CDR1 is LNHDA, CDR2 SQIVND, per germline (reference sequence). V shed 5 bases and J 8 bases; nucleotides not matched to a gene: 15. CDR3 length: 17 amino acids. CDR3 amino acids: CASSPRRAGGRVHEQFF. As DNA, the CDR3 is TGTGCCAGTAGTCCCCGTCGAGCGGGGGGGAGGGTCCATGAGCAGTTCTTC.

V is TRBV6-5 and J is TRBJ2-7; 8 bases align to TRBD2. This CDR3 spans 16 amino acids. CDR1 and CDR2 (germline): MNHEY, SVGAGI. The V and J ends lost 0 bases and 4 bases, in that order; junction bases with no gene match: 8. The CDR3 DNA reads TGTGCCAGCAGTTACTCAAGCCTAGCGGGTCCTTACGAGCAGTACTTC. This gives the protein CASSYSSLAGPYEQYF.

The chain employs TRBV2 and TRBJ1-1, with 9 bases lining up with TRBD1. Unmatched junction bases numbered 1, after V lost 7 bases and J lost 4 bases. Germline V gene lookup returns CDR1 SNHLY and CDR2 FYNNEI. This CDR3 region has 12 residues. The CDR3 sequence: CASMTGGTEAFF. CDR3 in DNA: TGTGCCAGCATGACAGGGGGCACTGAAGCTTTCTTT.

The chain uses TRBV5-4 and TRBJ1-1; 7 nucleotides line up with TRBD1. This CDR3 has 14 amino acids. Germline V CDR1 and CDR2: SGHNT, YYREEE (reference sequence). Trimming cost V 4 bases and J 1 base; bases outside gene matches: 4. The CDR3 DNA sequence: TGTGCCAGCAGCCGGGGACAGCAGAACACTGAAGCTTTCTTT. This sequence encodes CASSRGQQNTEAFF.

The genes are TRBV7-2 and TRBJ1-2; D unresolved. This CDR3 has 15 amino acids. Germline V gene data show CDR1 as SGHTA and CDR2 as FQGNSA. The ends were cut back, 2 bases at V and 4 bases at J, with 14 bases in the middle. Here the CDR3 DNA reads TGTGCCAGCAGCTTAAACTCTCTCAGCGGCTATGGCTACACCTTC. It yields the protein CASSLNSLSGYGYTF.

The V call is TRBV30, the J call TRBJ2-3; TRBD2 matches 7 bases. J was trimmed by 13 bases and V by 0 bases; bases with no gene match: 10. Germline V gene data show CDR1 as GTSNPN and CDR2 as SVGIG (reference sequence). The CDR3 length is 13 residues. The CDR3 protein is CAWSVGRAAPEYF. The CDR3 coding sequence is TGTGCCTGGAGTGTAGGGAGGGCAGCCCCAGAGTATTTT.

The genes are TRBV15 and TRBJ2-5; the match to TRBD1 covers 7 bases. The V and J ends lost 4 bases and 11 bases, in that order; junction bases with no gene match: 19. The CDR3 runs to 16 residues. CDR1 and CDR2 (germline): LNHNV, YYDKDF (reference sequence). CDR3 protein: CATSKNLGGKRDEQYF. The CDR3 DNA reads TGTGCCACCAGCAAGAATCTAGGGGGCAAACGGGATGAGCAGTACTTC.

This clone was counted ten times or more. This chain uses TRBV7-9 with TRBJ2-3; D gene uncertain. This CDR3 contains 12 residues. V lost 3 bases, J lost 6 bases, and 7 bases lay in between. Germline CDR1 is SEHNR and CDR2 is FQNEAQ (reference sequence). The CDR3 loop is CASSLSRDTQYF. CDR3 sequence (DNA): TGTGCCAGCAGCTTGAGCCGGGATACGCAGTATTTT.

Only a few counts were recorded for this clone. The chain combines TRBV19 with TRBJ1-1, with D hard to call. CDR1 LNHDA and CDR2 SQIVND come from the germline V gene (reference sequence). The CDR3 totals 11 residues. Trimming stripped 3 bases from V and 10 bases from J, with 9 bases between. Here the CDR3 DNA reads TGTGCCAGTAGTATGTTGGCGGTAGCTTTCTTT. It specifies CASSMLAVAFF. Combining the CDR3 with reference TRBV19 and TRBJ1-1 gives the whole variable domain DGGITQSPKYLFRKEGQNVTLSCEQNLNHDAMYWYRQDPGQGLRLIYYSQIVNDFQKGDIAEGYSVSREKKESFPLTVTSAQKNPTAFYLCASSMLAVAFFGQGTRLTVV.